The clone carrying this T cell receptor beta chain was counted only a few times. This entry is derived from a study of blood T cell repertoires in COVID-19. Overall study: In each case, the material was cDNA or gDNA derived from T cells, B-cell-depleted T cells, or PBMCs.

Seattle patient enrollment occurred during active infection, with longitudinal follow-up thereafter. The CDR3 is made up of 18 amino acids. Germline V gene lookup returns CDR1 MGHRA and CDR2 YSYEKL. With V trimmed by 0 bases and J by 1 base, 7 bases remained unmatched. In the study's own analysis: Estimated nucleated cell counts came from reference gene primer amplification. Sequencing was performed with immunoSEQ multiplex PCR; in TCRdb, only in-frame clones are kept and a portion is missing. V and J calls and clone size are those listed in that table; D and trimming were worked out from the DNA. The table lists tens of thousands of clones, roughly 87% of them singletons.

The chain has TRBV4-1 and TRBJ2-5; the match to TRBD2 covers 11 bases. The clonotype originates from an older woman with COVID-19, enrolled during active disease. Sequenced sample: peripheral blood. Here the CDR3 reads CASSQDTGLAGGQETQYF. The CDR3 DNA is TGCGCCAGCAGCCAAGATACGGGCCTAGCGGGAGGCCAAGAGACCCAGTACTTC.